This record looks at one T cell receptor (beta chain) sequence and its context. Which antigen it targets is not known. Base qualities were left out, and no much larger clone turns up one base away. TCR beta repertoires were profiled from peripheral blood of some 13 young patients with multiple sclerosis to demonstrate the VDJtools post-analysis software. The multiple sclerosis patients were children and adolescents ranging in age from about 6 to 17 years. From the cysteine through the phenylalanine, the CDR3 covers 17 amino acids. The CDR3 DNA has 51 bases and is translated from base 1. Sequences MNHNY (CDR1) and SVGAGI (CDR2) are obtained from the germline V gene (reference sequence). V loses 2 bases at its end and J loses 8 bases; junction bases beyond the gene matches: 8. This entry is derived from a study of post-analysis software for immune sequencing data (dated by TCRdb to the mid-2010s). For context, the study as a whole: Relapsing-remitting, secondary progressive and progressive-relapsing multiple sclerosis were recorded as disease courses, and subtype annotation was lacking for some patients. The patient repertoires were compared against fewer than twelve previously published healthy control repertoires obtained from donors aged roughly 6 to 28 years. A subset of samples was prepared in parallel using single-end sample barcoding, then pooled and co-amplified after Illumina adapter ligation.

Libraries were made using PCR. The listed sequencing device is Illumina HiSeq 2500. To reduce PCR and sequencing biases, unique molecular identifiers were incorporated into the TCR beta cDNA libraries. Approximately 500,000 cDNA molecules were obtained per 1 to 10 million input T cells, so each molecule approximated one T cell. The patient libraries were prepared and sequenced using the same protocol as the earlier healthy control dataset. Within a given batch, samples were prepared together, multiplexed and sequenced on the same HiSeq lane. Turning to the authors' computational methods: Raw barcoded reads were processed with MIGEC, discarding single-read molecular identifier groups before consensus assembly and CDR3 extraction. VDJtools was used for post-analysis of the clonotype tables, and diversity was normalized by down-sampling every dataset to the size of the smallest sample. To correct batch-related cross-sample contamination, repertoire overlap clustering matched CDR3 amino acid sequences but not nucleotide sequences. TCRdb reprocessing: public reads trimmed at Q25 with fastp, clones called with MiXCR, in-frame beta chains kept. CDR3 protein sequences are deduplicated, and each keeps its most common genes and DNA. TCRdb assigned the V and J calls; the authors' analysis was not used. This sample comprises 650,000 to 850,000 distinct CDR3 sequences, 53% of them detected only once. The ten largest clones add up to 4.6% of the sample.

The full study reports these points: When samples were clustered directly using the F measure, samples prepared in the same batch co-clustered strongly, which prompted a batch-effect correction. Four to six TRBV segments, including TRBV5-6, TRBV5-1 and TRBV20-1, were significantly more frequent in patients than controls. Compared with controls, multiple sclerosis patients had significantly lower normalized Chao1 diversity, a finding suggesting substantial peripheral T-cell clonal expansion. The control group was slightly older than the multiple sclerosis patient group.

The sequence is built from TRBV6-6 and TRBJ2-1, with 14 central nucleotides matching TRBD2. This TCR derives from a girl aged 5-17 years with multiple sclerosis. The sample comprised blood. The encoded CDR3 is CASSYGTSGGWGYEQFF. The DNA sequence reads TGTGCCAGCAGTTACGGGACTAGCGGGGGATGGGGGTATGAGCAGTTCTTC.